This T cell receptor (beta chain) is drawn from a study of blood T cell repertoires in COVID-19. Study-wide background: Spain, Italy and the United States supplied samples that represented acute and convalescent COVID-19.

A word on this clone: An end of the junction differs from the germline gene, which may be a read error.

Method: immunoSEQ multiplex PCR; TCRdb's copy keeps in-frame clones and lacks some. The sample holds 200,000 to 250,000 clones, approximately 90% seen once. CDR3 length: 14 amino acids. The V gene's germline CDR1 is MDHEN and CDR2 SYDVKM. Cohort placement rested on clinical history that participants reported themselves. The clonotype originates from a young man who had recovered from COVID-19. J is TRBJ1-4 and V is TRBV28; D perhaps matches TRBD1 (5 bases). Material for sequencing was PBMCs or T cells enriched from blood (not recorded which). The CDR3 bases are TGTACCAGCAGTTTGGGGGGGGGAAATGAAAAACTGTTTTTT. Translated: CTSSLGGGNEKLFF.